This T cell receptor (beta chain) is from a study of identical twins. Template switching (which added a universal primer site) was used, and cDNA carried unique molecular identifiers. TCRdb passed the 5' RACE reads through MiXCR, listing each CDR3 protein once. In the table there are about 720,000 distinct CDR3 sequences, over 15% of which are singletons. CDR3 size: 18 residues. Trimming pared 1 base from V and 1 base from J, leaving 22 bases between. The V gene's germline CDR1 is DFQATT and CDR2 SNEGSKA (reference sequence). This clonotype has a handful of counts. These same data were also listed under a study on T cells expressing NK-cell markers. In that study: A few donors' CD3+CD56-NKG2C+ cells were dominated by the same clonotypes.

The specimen sequenced was PBMCs. The TCR comes from a woman aged 18-29 years in good health. The gene calls are TRBV20-1 and TRBJ2-5; D might be TRBD2 (6 bases). The CDR3: CSARGRRPAGTLQETQYF. The DNA of the CDR3 is TGCAGTGCTAGAGGACGGAGGCCGGCGGGGACGCTCCAAGAGACCCAGTACTTC.